These 23 T cell receptor beta chains were sequenced from one sample in a study of tumor-infiltrating lymphocytes in localized non-small cell lung cancer. This table comes from immunoSEQ multiplex PCR, and its TCRdb copy is limited to in-frame clones, with some not included. Altogether tens of thousands of clones are present, roughly three fifths being singletons, with the ten largest covering about 5.6%. The sequenced sample was lung tumor tissue. These receptors all stem from a human donor with non-small cell lung cancer.

The table lists this clone with a few counts. The genes are TRBV30 and TRBJ1-1, with 8 bases identical to TRBD1. Trimming removed 4 bases from V and 4 bases from J; junction bases left unmatched: 8. This CDR3 comprises 14 residues. In germline, CDR1 is GTSNPN, CDR2 SVGIG (reference sequence). The CDR3 spells CAWNLQGAVTEAFF. CDR3 DNA sequence: TGTGCCTGGAATCTTCAGGGGGCTGTCACTGAAGCTTTCTTT.

There are a few counts of this clone. The genes are TRBV2 and TRBJ1-4; D unclear. Germline CDR1 and CDR2: SNHLY and FYNNEI. Trimming pared 6 bases from V and 2 bases from J, leaving 10 bases between. The CDR3 has 14 residues. The CDR3 spells CASRIISTNEKLFF. Written as DNA, the CDR3 is TGTGCCAGCAGAATAATTTCGACTAATGAAAAACTGTTTTTT.

The V and J genes are TRBV7-2 and TRBJ2-7; 12 bases are shared with TRBD2. Unmatched junction bases numbered 12, after V lost 1 base and J lost 2 bases. This CDR3 has 19 amino acids. Per the germline V gene, CDR1 is SGHTA and CDR2 is FQGNSA. The CDR3 region is CASSLGGGLAGFFTYEQYF. In DNA, the CDR3 is TGTGCCAGCAGCTTAGGGGGCGGACTAGCGGGATTCTTCACCTACGAGCAGTACTTC.

The J gene is TRBJ1-2, the V gene TRBV19; 7 bases fit TRBD1. V shed 4 bases, J shed 9 bases, and the junction held 14 bases outside the gene matches. The CDR3 spans 15 residues. Germline-derived CDR1 and CDR2 are LNHDA and SQIVND (reference sequence). In nucleotides, the CDR3 is TGTGCCAGTAGTAGGGCCGGTGAGGGGGCTTCGCGCTACACCTTC. Amino acids: CASSRAGEGASRYTF.

The chain links TRBV4-2 to TRBJ2-3, with 9 nucleotides matching TRBD2. Trimming at V came to 4 bases and at J to 4 bases, leaving 12 bases not matched to a gene. The CDR3 is made up of 17 amino acids. Per germline, CDR1 LGHNA and CDR2 YNFKEQ. The CDR3 region is CASSPTTSGQAPDTQYF. DNA of the CDR3: TGTGCCAGCAGCCCCACCACTAGCGGGCAAGCCCCAGATACGCAGTATTTT.

This chain connects TRBV5-1 to TRBJ2-1; D not certain. In germline, CDR1 is SGHRS, CDR2 YFSETQ. The CDR3 extends over 13 amino acids. Trimming removed 0 bases at V and 5 bases at J, with 6 bases between. DNA for the CDR3: TGCGCCAGCAGCTTGGGGCATAACAATGAGCAGTTCTTC. This translates into CASSLGHNNEQFF.

This clone appeared a few times. J is TRBJ2-2 and V is TRBV5-1, with D maybe TRBD1 (5 bases). The CDR3 has 15 residues. Per the germline V gene, CDR1 is SGHRS and CDR2 is YFSETQ. Trimming shortened V by 7 bases and J by 0 bases, and 13 bases separated the two germline ends. CDR3 in DNA: TGCGCCAGCGGCCCCCAGGGATCGAACACCGGGGAGCTGTTTTTT. Amino acid sequence: CASGPQGSNTGELFF.

V and J are TRBV4-2 and TRBJ2-1; D is perhaps TRBD2 (6 bases). The CDR3 has 13 residues. Germline CDR1 is LGHNA and CDR2 is YNFKEQ. Trimming took off 0 bases at V and 8 bases at J, with 8 bases between the two ends. The CDR3 loop is CASSQETGDEQFF. DNA for the CDR3: TGTGCCAGCAGCCAAGAGACGGGAGATGAGCAGTTCTTC.

This chain connects TRBV7-3 to TRBJ1-1; the D gene is possibly TRBD1 (5 bases). Germline assignment: CDR1 SGHTA and CDR2 FQGTGA. Trimming pared 1 base from V and 0 bases from J, leaving 9 bases between. CDR3 length: 15 residues. CDR3 bases: TGTGCCAGCAGCTTAAACGGGGCCATGAACACTGAAGCTTTCTTT. This encodes CASSLNGAMNTEAFF. The full variable domain, rest sourced from reference TRBV7-3 and TRBJ1-1, is GAGVSQTPSNKVTEKGKYVELRCDPISGHTALYWYRQSLGQGPEFLIYFQGTGAADDSGLPNDRFFAVRPEGSVSTLKIQRTERGDSAVYLCASSLNGAMNTEAFFGQGTRLTVV.

V is TRBV10-2 and J is TRBJ2-5; 7 nucleotides line up with TRBD1. CDR1 is WSHSY, CDR2 SAAADI, per germline. V shed 3 bases and J 5 bases; nucleotides not matched to a gene: 0. This CDR3 spans 12 amino acids. CDR3 residues: CASSEGGETQYF. The DNA for the CDR3 is TGCGCCAGCAGTGAAGGGGGCGAGACCCAGTACTTC.

This rearrangement joins TRBV19 to TRBJ2-6; 11 bases agree with TRBD2. This CDR3 comprises 20 residues. V lost 5 bases and J lost 1; bases outside the gene matches: 13. CDR1 is LNHDA and CDR2 is SQIVND in the germline V gene (reference sequence). CDR3 nucleotide sequence: TGTGCCAGTAGTCCTCCGACTAGCGGGGCCAGGGAGTCTGGGGCCAACGTCCTGACTTTC. Translation: CASSPPTSGARESGANVLTF.

By share of the sample, this clone is medium-sized. As DNA, the CDR3 is TGTGCCAGCAGCTTCCAGTCTAACTATGGCTACACCTTC. Amino acid sequence: CASSFQSNYGYTF. This chain links TRBV11-2 with TRBJ1-2, with D unclear. The germline V and J ends were trimmed by 3 bases and 0 bases, with 5 bases remaining between them. Per the germline V gene, CDR1 is SGHAT and CDR2 is FQNNGV. This CDR3 is built from 13 residues.

This clone appeared a few times. This chain links TRBV15 with TRBJ2-1, with 7 bases matching TRBD2. J gave up 4 bases and V 0 bases, and 6 bases lay outside the gene matches. CDR1 and CDR2 from the germline V gene are LNHNV and YYDKDF (reference sequence). This CDR3 comprises 16 residues. CDR3 DNA sequence: TGTGCCACCAGCAGAGATCTAGCGGATACTTACAATGAGCAGTTCTTC. Protein: CATSRDLADTYNEQFF. The variable domain in full, completed from reference TRBV15 and TRBJ2-1, reads DAMVIQNPRYQVTQFGKPVTLSCSQTLNHNVMYWYQQKSSQAPKLLFHYYDKDFNNEADTPDNFQSRRPNTSFCFLDIRSPGLGDTAMYLCATSRDLADTYNEQFFGPGTRLTVL.

The chain uses TRBV6-1 and TRBJ1-5; D is undetermined. Trimming shortened V by 6 bases and J by 2 bases, and 14 bases separated the two germline ends. Germline V gives CDR1 MNHNS, CDR2 SASEGT. This CDR3 spans 15 amino acids. The CDR3 DNA is TGTGCCAGCAGCGAACTCCTAGGGCGCAATCAGCCCCAGCATTTT. This gives the protein CASSELLGRNQPQHF.

As DNA, the CDR3 is TGTGCCAGTACCGCTGGACAGGGAACGGCTGGAAACACCATATATTTT. Residues: CASTAGQGTAGNTIYF. The rearrangement joins TRBV19 to TRBJ1-3; 8 bases match TRBD1. The CDR3 is 16 amino acids. V shed 7 bases, J shed 2 bases, and the junction held 10 bases outside the gene matches. Germline CDR1 and CDR2: LNHDA and SQIVND (reference sequence).

CDR3 residues: CASSKTRAWSNQPQHF. The CDR3 DNA follows: TGTGCCAGCAGCAAAACGAGGGCTTGGAGCAATCAGCCCCAGCATTTT. The chain is built from TRBV21-1 and TRBJ1-5. TRBV21-1 is recorded as a pseudogene. The CDR3 loop spans 16 amino acids.

The chain carries TRBV11-2 and TRBJ2-1; D is unclear. This CDR3 is 13 amino acids long. The germline V and J ends were trimmed by 2 bases and 8 bases, with 10 bases remaining between them. Looked up from germline, CDR1 is SGHAT and CDR2 is FQNNGV. Written as DNA, the CDR3 is TGTGCCAGCAGCTTAATCCGGTTCGATGAGCAGTTCTTC. Amino acid sequence: CASSLIRFDEQFF.

V usage is TRBV6-5 and J usage is TRBJ1-2; D not resolved. Trimming took 0 bases from V and 6 from J, leaving 14 bases between them. The CDR3 is 15 amino acids. Germline lookup yields CDR1 MNHEY and CDR2 SVGAGI. CDR3 nucleotide sequence: TGTGCCAGCAGTTACTCGAACTCAGGAGCCAATGGCTACACCTTC. It is translated as CASSYSNSGANGYTF.

This chain joins TRBV7-9 and TRBJ2-2, with D possibly called TRBD1 or TRBD2 (5 bases each). V was shortened by 5 bases and J by 7 bases, with 11 bases between the two germline ends. The CDR3 has 13 amino acids. Germline V gene lookup returns CDR1 SEHNR and CDR2 FQNEAQ (reference sequence). The CDR3 here is CASSTRGSGELFF. The CDR3 DNA sequence: TGTGCCAGCAGCACGAGGGGTAGCGGGGAGCTGTTTTTT.

The rearrangement joins TRBV19 to TRBJ2-7; 12 bases match TRBD2. Germline CDR1 and CDR2: LNHDA and SQIVND (reference sequence). Trimming took 5 bases from V and 2 from J; bases not matched to a gene: 10. The CDR3 consists of 17 residues. This CDR3 reads CASSPRTSGTQTYEQYF. The CDR3 nucleotides are TGTGCCAGTAGTCCAAGGACTAGCGGGACCCAAACCTACGAGCAGTACTTC.

V gene TRBV28 combines with J gene TRBJ2-7; a weak D match, TRBD1 (6 bases). CDR1 is MDHEN, CDR2 SYDVKM, per germline. V was pared by 8 bases and J by 3 bases, with 11 bases between. The CDR3 has 12 amino acids. The CDR3: CASHDRIYEQYF. CDR3 DNA: TGTGCCAGCCATGACAGGATCTACGAGCAGTACTTC.

A few counts support this clone. The chain employs TRBV27 and TRBJ2-2; 7 bases are shared with TRBD1. The CDR3 consists of 15 residues. The germline V gene has CDR1 MNHEY and CDR2 SMNVEV (reference sequence). V trimming: 2 bases; J trimming: 5 bases; junction bases outside the gene matches: 5. The CDR3, as DNA: TGTGCCAGCAGTTTAAACAGGGGAAGTACCGGGGAGCTGTTTTTT. Its protein product is CASSLNRGSTGELFF.

This rearrangement joins TRBV27 to TRBJ1-5; D is perhaps TRBD1 (6 bases). Trimming pared 5 bases from V and 3 bases from J, leaving 14 bases between. Germline loops: CDR1 MNHEY, CDR2 SMNVEV (reference sequence). The CDR3 totals 15 residues. In DNA form, the CDR3 reads TGTGCCAGCAGTCCAGCGGGGGCGATCAATCAGCCCCAGCATTTT. Its translation is CASSPAGAINQPQHF.